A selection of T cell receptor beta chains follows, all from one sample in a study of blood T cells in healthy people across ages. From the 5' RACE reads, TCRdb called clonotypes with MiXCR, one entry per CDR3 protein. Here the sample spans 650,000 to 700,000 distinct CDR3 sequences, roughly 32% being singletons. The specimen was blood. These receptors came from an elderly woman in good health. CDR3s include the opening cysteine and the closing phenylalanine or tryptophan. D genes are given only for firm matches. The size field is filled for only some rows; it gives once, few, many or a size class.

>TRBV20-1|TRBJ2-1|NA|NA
TGCGGTGCTAGAGATCTCCCCTACAATGAGCAGTTCTTC
CGARDLPYNEQFF
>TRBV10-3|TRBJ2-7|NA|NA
TGTGCCATCAGTGACGGGTCAGCCTCTCTGAACTACGAGCAGTACTTC
CAISDGSASLNYEQYF
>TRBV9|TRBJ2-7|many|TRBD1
TGTGCCAGCAGCGTTGGACAGGCACCAACCTACGAGCAGTACTTC
CASSVGQAPTYEQYF
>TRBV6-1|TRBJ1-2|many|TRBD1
TGTGCCAGCAGCGTCGGGAGGGGGCTCGGCTACACCTTC
CASSVGRGLGYTF
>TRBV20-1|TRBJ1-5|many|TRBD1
TGCAGTGGTCTGACAGGGGAGAATCAGCCCCAGCATTTT
CSGLTGENQPQHF
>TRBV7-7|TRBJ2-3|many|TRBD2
TGTGCCAGCAGCTTAGCGGGGGGGAAAACAGATACGCAGTATTTT
CASSLAGGKTDTQYF
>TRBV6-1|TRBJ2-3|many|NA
TGTGCCAGCACCCTAAGCAGGCGGGGTCGGACAGATACGCAGTATTTT
CASTLSRRGRTDTQYF
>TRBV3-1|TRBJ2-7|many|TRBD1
TGTGCCAGCACCAGGGACAGGGGGTACGCCGAGCAGTACTTC
CASTRDRGYAEQYF
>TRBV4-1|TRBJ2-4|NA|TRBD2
TGCGCCAGCAGCCAAAGGGGGGTTGGGGGGCTAGCGGGAGAATTAACGAAGCAGTACTTC
CASSQRGVGGLAGELTKQYF
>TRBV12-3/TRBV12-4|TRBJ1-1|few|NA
TGTGCCAGCAGTTTAGCGGGGAATTCGGCTGAAGCTTTCTTT
CASSLAGNSAEAFF
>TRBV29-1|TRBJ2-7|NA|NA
TGCAGCGGGTCCAGGGACTCTAGCGAGCAGTACTTC
CSGSRDSSEQYF
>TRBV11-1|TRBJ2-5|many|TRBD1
TGTGCCAGCAGCCCGCGGGACAGGGCAGCGACCCAGTACTTC
CASSPRDRAATQYF
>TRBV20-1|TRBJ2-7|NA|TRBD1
TGCAGTGCTAGAGGACAGGGGTGGGTCTACGAGCAGTACTTC
CSARGQGWVYEQYF
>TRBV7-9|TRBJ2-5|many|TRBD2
TGTGCCAGCAGTTTAAAGGGAGGGGTCGGGGAAGAGACCCAGTACTTC
CASSLKGGVGEETQYF
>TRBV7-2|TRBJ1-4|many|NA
TGTGCCAGCAGGCGCGACGAGGTGGTGCGGGAAAAACTGTTTTTT
CASRRDEVVREKLFF
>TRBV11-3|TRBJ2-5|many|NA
TGTGCCAGCAGCTTAGGCGGTCTGGAGACCCAGTACTTC
CASSLGGLETQYF
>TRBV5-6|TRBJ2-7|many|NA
TGTGCCAGCAGCATGTTAACCGGCTCTAAGGGATACGAGCAGTACTTC
CASSMLTGSKGYEQYF
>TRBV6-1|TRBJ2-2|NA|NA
TGTGCCAGCAGTACTGGACCGCACGAGGGAACCGGGGAGCTGTTTTTT
CASSTGPHEGTGELFF
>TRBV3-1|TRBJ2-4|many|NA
TGTGCCAGCAGCCAAGATGGCCAAGCCAAAAACATTCAGTACTTC
CASSQDGQAKNIQYF
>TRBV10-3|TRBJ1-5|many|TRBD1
TGTGCCATCAGTGAGGGACAGGGGGTTAATCAGCCCCAGCATTTT
CAISEGQGVNQPQHF
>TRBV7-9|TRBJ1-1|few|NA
TGTGCCAGCAGCTTAGGCACCACGCACCCTGAAGCTTTCTTT
CASSLGTTHPEAFF
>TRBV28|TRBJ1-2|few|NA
TGTGCCAGCACCCCGGGCGGGATAGGGGCTCTTGCCTATGGCTACACCTTC
CASTPGGIGALAYGYTF
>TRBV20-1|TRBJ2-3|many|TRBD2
TGCAGTGCTACGCCGGGACTAGCGGGGGGTACCGATACGCAGTATTTT
CSATPGLAGGTDTQYF
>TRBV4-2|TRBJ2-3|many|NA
TGTGCCAGCAGCCAAGAGACTCATCACTCTAGCACAGATACGCAGTATTTT
CASSQETHHSSTDTQYF